The sequence of this T cell receptor beta chain was determined in a study of blood T cells in healthy people across ages. Caucasian individuals from Russia who were healthy and aged about 6 to 95 acted as donors. This clonotype came up a few times. Its specificity is not known. Broader study findings: Naive T cell percentage showed a strong correlation with the diversity of TCR beta.

Primed by a sample-barcoded 5' primer and a J-beta primer mix, a second PCR proceeded for about 6 to 12 cycles. A template-switch adaptor that had 12 random nucleotides put a tag on each cDNA molecule. Researchers report that each sample yielded at least 3 million CDR3-containing paired-end reads. TCRdb fed the 5' RACE reads into MiXCR, producing one record per CDR3 protein. The sample includes fewer than 2 million distinct CDR3 sequences, more than 35% seen only once; the top ten take roughly 23%. V was clipped by 3 bases and J by 0 bases, with 13 bases between them. The CDR3 totals 17 residues. Germline V gene data show CDR1 as SGHRS and CDR2 as YFSETQ.

The TCR originated in a human donor in good health. V usage is TRBV5-1 and J usage is TRBJ2-6, with D possibly being TRBD1 or TRBD2 (5 bases each). Sequences were obtained from blood. CDR3 residues: CASSSGPPLSGANVLTF. The CDR3, as DNA: TGCGCCAGCAGCTCGGGACCCCCCCTCTCTGGGGCCAACGTCCTGACTTTC.